This TCR beta chain was captured by sequencing in a study of persistence of HIV-infected CD4 T cells. Study-level information: Up to about 180 mL blood was drawn at multiple time points; a couple of donors had single-time leukapheresis.

Sequencing used immunoSEQ version 4 in survey mode. Sequenced by immunoSEQ multiplex PCR; TCRdb stores in-frame clones only, minus some. The table includes more than 35,000 clones, approximately 93% detected once. Anti-CD3/anti-CD28 beads served as a nonspecific positive control stimulus. CD4+ T cells upregulating both CD40 ligand and CD69 were sorted as responding cells. Donors were HIV-1-infected adults who began suppressive ART during chronic infection. As for this clone: Its antigen is undetermined.

Germline-derived CDR1 and CDR2 are SGHVS and FNYEAQ. The CDR3 is 16 amino acids. Germline trimming cut 3 bases from V and 4 bases from J; bases unmatched to any gene: 4. This receptor was identified in an adult man with HIV who was CMV-seropositive. Sequences were derived from CD4+ T cells sorted from PBMCs after approximately 19-hour stimulation, sampled from a patient who received antiretroviral therapy. The chain employs TRBV7-6 and TRBJ1-3; 12 bases map to TRBD1. CDR3 amino acids: CASSLLGQGAGNTIYF. DNA for the CDR3: TGTGCCAGCAGCTTGCTGGGACAGGGGGCGGGAAACACCATATATTTT.